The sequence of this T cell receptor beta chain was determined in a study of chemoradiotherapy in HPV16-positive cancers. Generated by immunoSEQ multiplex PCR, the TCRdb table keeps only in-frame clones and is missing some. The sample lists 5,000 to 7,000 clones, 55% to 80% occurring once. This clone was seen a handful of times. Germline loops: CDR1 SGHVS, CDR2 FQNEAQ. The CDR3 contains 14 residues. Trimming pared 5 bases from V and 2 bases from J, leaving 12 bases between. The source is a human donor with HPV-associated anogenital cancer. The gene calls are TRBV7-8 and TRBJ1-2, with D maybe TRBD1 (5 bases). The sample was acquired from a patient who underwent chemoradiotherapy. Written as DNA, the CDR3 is TGTGCCAGCAGCCTGCGGACACTAAACTATGGCTACACCTTC. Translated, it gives CASSLRTLNYGYTF.